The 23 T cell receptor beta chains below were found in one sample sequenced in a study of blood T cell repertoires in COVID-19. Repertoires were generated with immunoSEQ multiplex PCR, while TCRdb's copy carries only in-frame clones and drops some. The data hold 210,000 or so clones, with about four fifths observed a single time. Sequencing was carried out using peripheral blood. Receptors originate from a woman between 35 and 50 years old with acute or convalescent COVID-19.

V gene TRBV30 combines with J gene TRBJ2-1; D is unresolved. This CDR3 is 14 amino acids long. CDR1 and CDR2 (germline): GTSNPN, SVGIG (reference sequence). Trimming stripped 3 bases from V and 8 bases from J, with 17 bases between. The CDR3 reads CAWSFTWARYEQFF. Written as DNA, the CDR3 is TGTGCCTGGAGCTTTACCTGGGCTCGTTATGAGCAGTTCTTC.

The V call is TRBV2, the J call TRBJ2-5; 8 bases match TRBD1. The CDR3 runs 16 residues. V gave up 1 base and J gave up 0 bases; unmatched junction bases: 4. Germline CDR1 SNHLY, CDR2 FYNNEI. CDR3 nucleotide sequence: TGTGCCAGCAGTGAAGGGGAGACAGGGGACCAAGAGACCCAGTACTTC. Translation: CASSEGETGDQETQYF.

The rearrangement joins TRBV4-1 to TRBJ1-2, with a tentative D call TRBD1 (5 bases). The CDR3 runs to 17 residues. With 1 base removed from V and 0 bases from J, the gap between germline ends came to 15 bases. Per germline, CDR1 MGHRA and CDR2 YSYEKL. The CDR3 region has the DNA TGCGCCAGCAGCCAAGCGGCAGGGAATAAAGCTAACTATGGCTACACCTTC. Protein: CASSQAAGNKANYGYTF.

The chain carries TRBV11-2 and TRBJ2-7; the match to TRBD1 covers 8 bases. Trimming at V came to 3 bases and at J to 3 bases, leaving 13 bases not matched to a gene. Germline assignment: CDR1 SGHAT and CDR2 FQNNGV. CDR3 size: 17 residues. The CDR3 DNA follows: TGTGCCAGCAGCTTTCCCGAGGAAGGGACAGGAGGCTACGAGCAGTACTTC. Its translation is CASSFPEEGTGGYEQYF.

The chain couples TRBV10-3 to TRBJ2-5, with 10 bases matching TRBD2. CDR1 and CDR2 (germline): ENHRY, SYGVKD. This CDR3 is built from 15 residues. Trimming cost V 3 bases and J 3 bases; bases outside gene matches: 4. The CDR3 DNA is TGTGCCATCAGTGATGGTCTAGCGGGAGAAGAGACCCAGTACTTC. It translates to CAISDGLAGEETQYF.

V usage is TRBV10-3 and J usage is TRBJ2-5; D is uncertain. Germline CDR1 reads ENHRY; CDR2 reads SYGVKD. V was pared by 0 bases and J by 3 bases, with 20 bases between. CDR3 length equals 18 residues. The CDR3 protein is CAISESEEERIFKETQYF. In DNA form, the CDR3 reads TGTGCCATCAGTGAGTCCGAAGAAGAGCGCATCTTTAAAGAGACCCAGTACTTC.

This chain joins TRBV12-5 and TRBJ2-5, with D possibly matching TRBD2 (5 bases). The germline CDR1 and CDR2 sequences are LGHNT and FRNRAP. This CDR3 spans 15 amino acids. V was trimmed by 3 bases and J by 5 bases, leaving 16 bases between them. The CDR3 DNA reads TGTGCTAGTGGTTTCCCCCCGGACGGGAAGGAGACCCAGTACTTC. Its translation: CASGFPPDGKETQYF.

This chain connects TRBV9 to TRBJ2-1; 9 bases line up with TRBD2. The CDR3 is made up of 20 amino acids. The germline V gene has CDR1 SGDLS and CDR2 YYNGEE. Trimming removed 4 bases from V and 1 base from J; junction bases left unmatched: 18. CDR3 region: CASSTGIIPLAGESYNEQFF. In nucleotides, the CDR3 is TGTGCCAGCAGCACCGGAATTATTCCCTTAGCGGGGGAATCCTACAATGAGCAGTTCTTC.

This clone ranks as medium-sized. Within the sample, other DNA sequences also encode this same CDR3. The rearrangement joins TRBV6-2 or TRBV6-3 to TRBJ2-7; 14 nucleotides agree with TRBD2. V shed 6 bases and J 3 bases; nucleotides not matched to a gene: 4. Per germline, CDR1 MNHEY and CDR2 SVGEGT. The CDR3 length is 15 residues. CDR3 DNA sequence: TGTGCCAGCAGCCTAGGGACTAGCGGGAGCTACGAGCAGTACTTC. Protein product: CASSLGTSGSYEQYF.

The CDR3 nucleotides are TGTGCCACCAGCCCTCGGACATCCCAAGAGACCCAGTACTTC. This gives the protein CATSPRTSQETQYF. The chain joins TRBV24-1 to TRBJ2-5; weak D call: TRBD1 (5 bases). Deletions cut 7 bases from V and 1 base from J, with 12 bases between. CDR1 is KGHDR and CDR2 is SFDVKD in the germline V gene. The length of the CDR3 is 14 residues.

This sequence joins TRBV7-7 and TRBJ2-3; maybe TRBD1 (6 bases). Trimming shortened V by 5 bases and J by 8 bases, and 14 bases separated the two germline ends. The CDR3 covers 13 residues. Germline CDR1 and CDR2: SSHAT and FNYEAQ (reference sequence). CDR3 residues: CASSLGQSFTQYF. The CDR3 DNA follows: TGTGCCAGCAGCCTTGGACAGAGTTTTACGCAGTATTTT.

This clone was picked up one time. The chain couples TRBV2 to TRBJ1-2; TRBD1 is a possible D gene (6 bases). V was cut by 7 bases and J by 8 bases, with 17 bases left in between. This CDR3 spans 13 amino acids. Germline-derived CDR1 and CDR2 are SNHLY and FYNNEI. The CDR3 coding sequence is TGTGCCAGCACTCGTCAGGGGCTCGACGGCTACACCTTC. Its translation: CASTRQGLDGYTF.

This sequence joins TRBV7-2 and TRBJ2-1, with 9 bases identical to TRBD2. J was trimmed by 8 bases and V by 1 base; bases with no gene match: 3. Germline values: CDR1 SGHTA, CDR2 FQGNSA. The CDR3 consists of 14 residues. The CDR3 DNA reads TGTGCCAGCAGCTTAGAAGGGACTAGCTATGAGCAGTTCTTC. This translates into CASSLEGTSYEQFF.

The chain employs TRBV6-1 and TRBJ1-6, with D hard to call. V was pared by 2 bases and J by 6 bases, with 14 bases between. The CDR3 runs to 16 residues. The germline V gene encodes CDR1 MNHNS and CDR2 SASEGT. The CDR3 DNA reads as TGTGCCAGCAGTGAAAGGCGAGAGAGCGCTAATTCACCCCTCCACTTT. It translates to CASSERRESANSPLHF.

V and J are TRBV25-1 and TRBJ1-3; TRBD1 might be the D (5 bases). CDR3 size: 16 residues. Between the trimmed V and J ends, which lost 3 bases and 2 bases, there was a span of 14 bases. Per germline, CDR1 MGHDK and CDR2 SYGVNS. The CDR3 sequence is CASSDAGGEAGNTIYF. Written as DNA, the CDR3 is TGTGCCAGCAGTGATGCCGGGGGGGAAGCTGGAAACACCATATATTTT.

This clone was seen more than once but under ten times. The CDR3: CASSSHQGSGYEQYF. In DNA, the CDR3 is TGTGCCAGCAGCTCCCACCAGGGGAGTGGGTACGAGCAGTACTTC. V gene TRBV5-5 combines with J gene TRBJ2-7, with D possibly being TRBD1 (6 bases). The germline V and J ends were trimmed by 3 bases and 4 bases, with 17 bases remaining between them. Per germline, CDR1 SGHKS and CDR2 YYEKEE (reference sequence). This CDR3 has 15 amino acids. The complete variable domain, with remaining parts taken from reference TRBV5-5 and TRBJ2-7, reads DAGVTQSPTHLIKTRGQQVTLRCSPISGHKSVSWYQQVLGQGPQFIFQYYEKEERGRGNFPDRFSARQFPNYSSELNVNALLLGDSALYLCASSSHQGSGYEQYFGPGTRLTVT.

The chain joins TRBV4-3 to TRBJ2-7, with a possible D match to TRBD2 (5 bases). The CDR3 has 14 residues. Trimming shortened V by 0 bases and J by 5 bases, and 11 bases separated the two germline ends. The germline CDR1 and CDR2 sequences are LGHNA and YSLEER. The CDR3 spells CASSQDRRFHEQYF. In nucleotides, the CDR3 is TGCGCCAGCAGCCAAGATAGGAGGTTCCACGAGCAGTACTTC.

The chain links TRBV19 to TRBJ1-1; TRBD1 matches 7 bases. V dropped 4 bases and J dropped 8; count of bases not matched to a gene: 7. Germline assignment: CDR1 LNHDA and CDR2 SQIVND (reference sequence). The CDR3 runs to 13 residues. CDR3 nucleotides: TGTGCCAGTAGTAGACAGGGTCAAGGCGAAGCTTTCTTT. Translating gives CASSRQGQGEAFF.

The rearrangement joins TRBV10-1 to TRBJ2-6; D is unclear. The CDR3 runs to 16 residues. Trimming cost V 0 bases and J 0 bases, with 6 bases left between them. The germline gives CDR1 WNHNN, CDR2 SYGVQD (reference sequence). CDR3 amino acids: CASSESVLSGANVLTF. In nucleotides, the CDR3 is TGCGCCAGCAGTGAGTCTGTCCTCTCTGGGGCCAACGTCCTGACTTTC.

The CDR3, as DNA: TGCGCCAGCACCCTATGGGAACAGGGAACTGGAAACACCATATATTTT. Residues: CASTLWEQGTGNTIYF. The chain links TRBV4-1 to TRBJ1-3; D perhaps matches TRBD1 (6 bases). This CDR3 contains 16 residues. Looked up from germline, CDR1 is MGHRA and CDR2 is YSYEKL. V shed 7 bases and J shed 2 bases, with 18 bases lying between them.

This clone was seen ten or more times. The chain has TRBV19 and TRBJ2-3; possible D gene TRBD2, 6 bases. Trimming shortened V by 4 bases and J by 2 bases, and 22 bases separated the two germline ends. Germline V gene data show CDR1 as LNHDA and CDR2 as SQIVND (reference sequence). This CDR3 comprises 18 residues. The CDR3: CASSKGQTRTQYTDTQYF. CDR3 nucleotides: TGTGCCAGTAGTAAAGGCCAGACTAGGACTCAATACACAGATACGCAGTATTTT.

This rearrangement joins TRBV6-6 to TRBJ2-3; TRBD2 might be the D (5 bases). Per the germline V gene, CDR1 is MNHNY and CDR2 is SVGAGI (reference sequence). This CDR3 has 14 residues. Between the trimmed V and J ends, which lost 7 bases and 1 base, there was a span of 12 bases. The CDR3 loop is CASTQRTGTDTQYF. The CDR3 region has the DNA TGTGCCAGCACCCAACGGACTGGCACAGATACGCAGTATTTT.

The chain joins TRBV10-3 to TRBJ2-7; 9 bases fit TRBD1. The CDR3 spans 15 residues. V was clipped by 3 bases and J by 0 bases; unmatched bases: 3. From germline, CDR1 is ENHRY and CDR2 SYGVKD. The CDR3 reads CAISDGDRASYEQYF. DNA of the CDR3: TGTGCCATCAGTGACGGGGACAGGGCCTCCTACGAGCAGTACTTC.